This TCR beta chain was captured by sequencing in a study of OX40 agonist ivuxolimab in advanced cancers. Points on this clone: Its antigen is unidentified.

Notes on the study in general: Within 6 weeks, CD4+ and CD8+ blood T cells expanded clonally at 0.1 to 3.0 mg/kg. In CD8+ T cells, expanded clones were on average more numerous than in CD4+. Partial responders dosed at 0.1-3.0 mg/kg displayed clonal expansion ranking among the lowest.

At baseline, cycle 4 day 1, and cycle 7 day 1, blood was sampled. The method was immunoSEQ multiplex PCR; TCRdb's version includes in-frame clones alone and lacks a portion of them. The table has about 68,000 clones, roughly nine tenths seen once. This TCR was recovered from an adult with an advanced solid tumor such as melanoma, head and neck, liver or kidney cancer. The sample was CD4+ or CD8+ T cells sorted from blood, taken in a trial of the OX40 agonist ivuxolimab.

The CDR3 DNA follows: TGCGCCAGCAGCTTCCAGGGTGGGGACACTGAAGCTTTCTTT. This translates into CASSFQGGDTEAFF. This chain connects TRBV5-1 to TRBJ1-1; maybe TRBD1 (5 bases). The CDR3 is 14 residues long. Between the trimmed V and J ends, which lost 2 bases and 3 bases, there was a span of 11 bases. Per the germline V gene, CDR1 is SGHRS and CDR2 is YFSETQ.